The rows below give T cell receptor beta chains drawn from one sample of a study of blood T cell repertoires in COVID-19. Some clones are missing from TCRdb's copy, which holds only in-frame ones; the method was immunoSEQ multiplex PCR. The sample includes 150,000 to 200,000 clones, 80% to 90% of them seen just once. Material: peripheral blood. The receptor set was obtained from a woman aged 80 or older with COVID-19, enrolled during active disease. Both conserved end residues are part of each CDR3. A D gene is named only where the DNA matches it firmly. Some rows have no size entry. The others give once, few or many, or a class for an expanded clone.

TRBV7-3,TRBJ2-5,TRBD1,once,TGTGCCAGCAGCTTGGGCAGGGGGCATGAGACCCAGTACTTC,CASSLGRGHETQYF
TRBV27,TRBJ1-5,TRBD1,few,TGTGCCAGCAGTGACAGGGGGCCCGATCAGCCCCAGCATTTT,CASSDRGPDQPQHF
TRBV5-1,TRBJ1-1,TRBD1,-,TGCGCCAGCAGCTTGCGGGTAGGGGGCGCAGGAACTGAAGCTTTCTTT,CASSLRVGGAGTEAFF
TRBV27,TRBJ1-3,-,-,TGTGCCAGCGGTTTCGCTGGAAACACCATATATTTT,CASGFAGNTIYF
TRBV2,TRBJ2-3,TRBD2,-,TGTGCCAGCAACTTTCAGGGAGGGGCAGATACGCAGTATTTT,CASNFQGGADTQYF
TRBV28,TRBJ2-1,-,-,TGTGCCAGCAGCAAAGGGGTCAGGCATGAGCAGTTCTTC,CASSKGVRHEQFF
TRBV24-1,TRBJ1-1,-,-,TGTGCCACCAGTGATTTAGCGGGCGCTGAAGCTTTCTTT,CATSDLAGAEAFF
TRBV7-6,TRBJ1-6,TRBD1,-,TGTGCCAGCAGCTTAGTGGGACAGGGGGCCGCGAATTCACCCCTCCACTTT,CASSLVGQGAANSPLHF
TRBV10-2,TRBJ1-3,TRBD1,few,TGCGCCAGCAGTGAGTTTCAGGGGGCTGGAAACACCATATATTTT,CASSEFQGAGNTIYF
TRBV6-2/TRBV6-3,TRBJ2-7,-,-,TGTGCCAGCAGTGGCACTACCTACGAGCAGTACTTC,CASSGTTYEQYF
TRBV5-1,TRBJ1-1,-,-,TGCGCCAGCAGCCCCGGTGGGACTTACGAGGCTTTCTTT,CASSPGGTYEAFF
TRBV19,TRBJ2-7,-,-,TGTGCCACATCAGGGGGAGGCAACGAGCAGTACTTC,CATSGGGNEQYF
TRBV29-1,TRBJ2-5,-,-,TGCAGCGTTGTAAGACACCCCCCAGAGACCCAGTACTTC,CSVVRHPPETQYF
TRBV2,TRBJ2-1,-,once,TGTGCCAGCAGTCCCTTGCCGGGGCGGGGACTTTCCTACAATGAGCAGTTCTTC,CASSPLPGRGLSYNEQFF
TRBV5-1,TRBJ2-3,TRBD2,-,TGCGCCAGCAGCGCCCGACTAGCGGCCAACACAGATACGCAGTATTTT,CASSARLAANTDTQYF
TRBV20-1,TRBJ1-2,-,-,TGCAGTACTGACAGCTTCTATGGCTACACCTTC,CSTDSFYGYTF
TRBV3-1/TRBV3-2,TRBJ1-1,-,-,TGTGCCAGCAGCCAAGATCTGTGGCCGCAATTGAACACTGAAGCTTTCTTT,CASSQDLWPQLNTEAFF
TRBV7-9,TRBJ2-3,TRBD1,-,TGTGCCAGCAGCTGGGACAGGGGGCAGGGTACGCAGTATTTT,CASSWDRGQGTQYF
TRBV7-9,TRBJ1-1,-,-,TGTGCCAGCAGCTGGACAGAGAACACTGAAGCTTTCTTT,CASSWTENTEAFF
TRBV19,TRBJ2-6,-,few,TGTGCCAGTAGCCTCCGAGCAGGGGCCAACGTCCTGACTTTC,CASSLRAGANVLTF
TRBV3-1/TRBV3-2,TRBJ2-7,-,-,TGTGCCAGCAGCCAAGACAGGTTCTCCTACGAGCAGTACTTC,CASSQDRFSYEQYF
TRBV19,TRBJ1-2,-,-,TGTGCCAGTAGTTCCCGGGGATCCTTCGATGGCTACACCTTC,CASSSRGSFDGYTF
TRBV29-1,TRBJ2-1,-,-,TGCAGCGTTAGATCGAGGGGGACCTACAATGAGCAGTTCTTC,CSVRSRGTYNEQFF
TRBV3-1/TRBV3-2,TRBJ2-1,TRBD2,-,TGTGCCAGCAGCCGAGAAGGACTAGCGGGAGAAGGGGAGCAGTTCTTC,CASSREGLAGEGEQFF
TRBV30,TRBJ2-1,-,-,TGTGCCTGGAGTAGGTACCGGGGTAGGGTTCAGAGCTCCTACAATGAGCAGTTCTTC,CAWSRYRGRVQSSYNEQFF
TRBV27,TRBJ2-1,TRBD2,-,TGTGCCAGCACACTAGCGGGGGGCTACATGGAGCAGTTCTTC,CASTLAGGYMEQFF
TRBV11-2,TRBJ2-7,-,-,TGTGCCAGCAGCTTAGCTCCTAGGGGTTACGAGCAGTACTTC,CASSLAPRGYEQYF
TRBV29-1,TRBJ2-2,-,-,TGCAGCGTGCCACGGGCCGGGGAGCTGTTTTTT,CSVPRAGELFF
TRBV28,TRBJ1-1,-,-,TGTGCCAGCAGTCCGCGACTTCTTAGGGGGAACACTGAAGCTTTCTTT,CASSPRLLRGNTEAFF
TRBV15,TRBJ2-1,TRBD2,few,TGTGCCACCAGCAGAGGTCGTGGGCGGGAGAGCGATGAGCAGTTCTTC,CATSRGRGRESDEQFF
TRBV15,TRBJ2-2,-,-,TGTGCCACCAGCAGAGGTCTTGGCGGGACGAACACCGGGGAGCTGTTTTTT,CATSRGLGGTNTGELFF
TRBV24-1,TRBJ2-5,-,-,TGTGCCACCAGTGATGGTGGCTCTCAAGAGACCCAGTACTTC,CATSDGGSQETQYF
TRBV2,TRBJ2-2,TRBD2,-,TGTGCCAGCAGAGCTAGCGGGGTCGGCACCGGGGAGCTGTTTTTT,CASRASGVGTGELFF
TRBV18,TRBJ2-2,-,few,TGTGCCAGCTCACCATTTCAGGGGACGACCGGGGAGCTGTTTTTT,CASSPFQGTTGELFF
TRBV10-3,TRBJ2-7,-,-,TGTGCCATCGGAGGGACAGACTCCTACGAGCAGTACTTC,CAIGGTDSYEQYF
TRBV6-2/TRBV6-3,TRBJ1-2,-,-,TGTGCCAGCAGTACCCCCCAGGGCTACACCTTC,CASSTPQGYTF
TRBV7-9,TRBJ2-3,-,-,TGTGCCAGCAGCTTGAGAGTGAGGGTGACCAATAGTGATACGCAGTATTTT,CASSLRVRVTNSDTQYF
TRBV6-5,TRBJ2-3,-,-,TGTGCCAGCAGTTACTCTGGCGGTGGAGATACGCAGTATTTT,CASSYSGGGDTQYF
TRBV7-9,TRBJ2-7,-,-,TGTGCCAGCAGCGAGGAGGGATACGAGCAGTACTTC,CASSEEGYEQYF
TRBV3-1/TRBV3-2,TRBJ2-5,TRBD2,-,TGTGCCAGCAGCCAGTTGTCTCGGGGACTAGCGGGACAAGAGACCCAGTACTTC,CASSQLSRGLAGQETQYF
TRBV6-5,TRBJ2-7,TRBD1,few,TGTGCCAGCAGTTACTCCCCGGGACAGGTGGGATACGAGCAGTACTTC,CASSYSPGQVGYEQYF
TRBV13,TRBJ2-2,TRBD2,-,TGTGCCAGCAGCTTAGGCCCTAGCGGGGTGAACACCGGGGAGCTGTTTTTT,CASSLGPSGVNTGELFF
TRBV18,TRBJ1-2,TRBD1,-,TGTGCCAGCTCATCTACAGGGGCAGGGGGCTACACCTTC,CASSSTGAGGYTF